This TCR beta chain was identified during a study of shared clonotypes between healthy human individuals. Study-level points and caveats: Roughly 4.7% was the fraction of naive CD4 clonotypes found shared across a few donors. The authors sampled blood alone, and tissue repertoires likely differ. Limited genetic and exposure-history diversity came from having few donors.

TCRdb's copy holds only in-frame clones and misses some; the assay was immunoSEQ multiplex PCR. The data hold approximately 2,000,000 clones, with about 93% observed a single time. V was cut by 8 bases and J by 1 base, with 9 bases left in between. Germline V gene data show CDR1 as MDHEN and CDR2 as SYDVKM. The CDR3 has 13 amino acids. Comments on this clone: Its antigen is undetermined.

Only CD45RO-negative cells positively selected for CCR7 counted as naive CD8 cells, so terminally differentiated effector memory CD45RA+ cells were excluded. Sequencing used naive CD8+ T cells from PBMCs. The chain has TRBV28 and TRBJ2-4; D may be TRBD1 (5 bases). The source is a man aged 18 to 30 in good health. Some clones in this sample may be carry-over from other donors' samples. CDR3 protein: CASAKGAKNIQYF. The CDR3 region has the DNA TGTGCCAGCGCCAAGGGGGCCAAAAACATTCAGTACTTC.